These T cell receptor beta chains were read from a single sample in a study of cytomegalovirus exposure and HLA in healthy donors. Here immunoSEQ multiplex PCR was the method, and the copy in TCRdb shows in-frame clones only, minus some. This sample carries fewer than 110,000 clones, about 80% of them seen once, and the ten largest clones take around 7.4%. Source material: PBMCs. These receptors all come from a man aged 25 to 40 in good health and CMV-seronegative. CDR3s include the opening cysteine and the closing phenylalanine or tryptophan. The D gene is left open where the match is weak. Rows may omit the clone size; those that give it use once, few, many or a size class.

V	size	D	J	length	DNA	CDR3
TRBV30	few	NA	TRBJ2-7	13	TGTGCCTGGAGTCTGGAGCGGACGCTCGAGCAGTACTTC	CAWSLERTLEQYF
TRBV6-1	NA	TRBD2	TRBJ2-7	15	TGTGCCAGCAGGATTCCGGGACTAGCGCCATACGAGCAGTACTTC	CASRIPGLAPYEQYF
TRBV19	NA	NA	TRBJ2-2	11	TGTGCCAGTAGCAAAACCGGGGAGCTGTTTTTT	CASSKTGELFF
TRBV9	NA	NA	TRBJ2-3	15	TGTGCCAGCAGCCCACGCAAGACAGGCACAGATACGCAGTATTTT	CASSPRKTGTDTQYF
TRBV29-1	NA	TRBD1	TRBJ1-1	16	TGCAGCGTTGAAGGGGGGACAGGGGGCGCGGGCACTGAAGCTTTCTTT	CSVEGGTGGAGTEAFF
TRBV5-4	NA	TRBD2	TRBJ2-1	16	TGTGCCAGCAGGTATTCCGGGACTAGCGCTTACAATGAGCAGTTCTTC	CASRYSGTSAYNEQFF
TRBV13	NA	NA	TRBJ1-2	16	TGTGCCAGCAGCTCGGAAGAAATCGGGGGGCCTGATGGCTACACCTTC	CASSSEEIGGPDGYTF
TRBV7-9	NA	TRBD2	TRBJ2-3	19	TGTGCCAGCAGCTTAGGACTAGCGGGAGGGTCGACCCCCACAGATACGCAGTATTTT	CASSLGLAGGSTPTDTQYF
TRBV4-1	NA	TRBD2	TRBJ2-2	18	TGCGCCAGCAGCCAAGCCCGTGGACTAGCGGCATCAACCGGGGAGCTGTTTTTT	CASSQARGLAASTGELFF
TRBV5-4	NA	NA	TRBJ2-3	15	TGTGCCAGCAGCTTGAGGCAGGAGGACACAGATACGCAGTATTTT	CASSLRQEDTDTQYF
TRBV7-2	NA	TRBD2	TRBJ2-3	15	TGTGCCAGCAGAGTAGCGGGAGCGCGCACAGATACGCAGTATTTT	CASRVAGARTDTQYF
TRBV4-1	NA	NA	TRBJ1-3	15	TGCGCCAGCAGCGAAGTCTGGAGCTCTGGAAACACCATATATTTT	CASSEVWSSGNTIYF
TRBV19	medium-sized	TRBD1	TRBJ1-5	15	TGTGCCAGTAGGCCCGGGACAGGAAACAATCAGCCCCAGCATTTT	CASRPGTGNNQPQHF
TRBV4-2	NA	TRBD1	TRBJ1-2	14	TGTGCCAGCAGCCGACCGGGACAGGACTATGGCTACACCTTC	CASSRPGQDYGYTF
TRBV18	NA	NA	TRBJ1-5	14	TGTGCCAGCTCACTACAGGGTGGCAATCAGCCCCAGCATTTT	CASSLQGGNQPQHF
TRBV28	NA	TRBD2	TRBJ2-1	15	TGTGCCACCAACACGCTAGCGGGGGTTTTCAATGAGCAGTTCTTC	CATNTLAGVFNEQFF
TRBV7-9	NA	TRBD2	TRBJ2-1	14	TGTGCCAGCAGCTCGTGGGGGGGATACAATGAGCAGTTCTTC	CASSSWGGYNEQFF
TRBV18	few	NA	TRBJ1-4	15	TGTGCCAGCTCACCACCGGCACAGGGAAGCGAAAAACTGTTTTTT	CASSPPAQGSEKLFF
TRBV29-1	NA	TRBD1	TRBJ2-7	14	TGCAGCGTTGATGACGGGACAGGGAGGGACGAGCAGTACTTC	CSVDDGTGRDEQYF
TRBV2	NA	TRBD1	TRBJ2-2	14	TGTGCCATAGACAGGGGGTCGAACACCGGGGAGCTGTTTTTT	CAIDRGSNTGELFF
TRBV7-2	NA	TRBD1	TRBJ1-5	14	TGTGCCAGCAGCTCCAGGACAGGGAATCAGCCCCAGCATTTT	CASSSRTGNQPQHF
TRBV5-8	NA	TRBD1	TRBJ2-3	16	TGTGCCAGCAGCTCCGGACAGGGCGATCTCACAGATACGCAGTATTTT	CASSSGQGDLTDTQYF
TRBV27	NA	TRBD2	TRBJ2-5	19	TGTGCCAGCAGTTCCAGGGGAGGACTAGCGGGAGTGGTGGAAGAGACCCAGTACTTC	CASSSRGGLAGVVEETQYF
TRBV6-5	NA	NA	TRBJ2-7	13	TGTGCCAGCAGGGGCGGGTACTCCTACGAGCAGTACTTC	CASRGGYSYEQYF
TRBV7-9	NA	NA	TRBJ2-2	17	TGTGCCAGCAGCTTAAGCAGGGATCCAGGGAACACCGGGGAGCTGTTTTTT	CASSLSRDPGNTGELFF
TRBV18	NA	TRBD2	TRBJ2-7	15	TGTGCCAGCTCACCGAGACTAGCGGAAAACTACGAGCAGTACTTC	CASSPRLAENYEQYF
TRBV6-7	NA	TRBD2	TRBJ2-3	21	TGTGCCAGCAGTTACTCAAAGGGACTAGCGGGATATTCTCGGGTCACAGATACGCAGTATTTT	CASSYSKGLAGYSRVTDTQYF
TRBV5-6	NA	TRBD2	TRBJ2-7	15	TGTGCCAGCAGCGCGATAGCGGGTGCTTTCTACGAGCAGTACTTC	CASSAIAGAFYEQYF
TRBV9	NA	TRBD2	TRBJ2-5	13	TGTGCCAGCAGCCCATCGGGAGGAGAGACCCAGTACTTC	CASSPSGGETQYF
TRBV6-1	NA	NA	TRBJ1-3	13	TGTGCCAGCAATACCGGGACACATGCCGCCATATATTTT	CASNTGTHAAIYF
TRBV28	once	TRBD1	TRBJ2-5	14	TGTGCCAGCAGTCCCGGGACAGTCCGAGAGACCCAGTACTTC	CASSPGTVRETQYF
TRBV6-1	NA	TRBD2	TRBJ2-3	14	TGTGCCAGCAGTGAGGGACTAGGAGCAGATACGCAGTATTTT	CASSEGLGADTQYF
TRBV6-5	NA	TRBD1	TRBJ1-1	15	TGTGCCAGCAAGGAGGGGGCCCCAATGAACACTGAAGCTTTCTTT	CASKEGAPMNTEAFF